One and the same sample provided the 30 T cell receptor beta chains below, sequenced in a study of T cell responses to AZD1222 COVID-19 vaccine. Assay: immunoSEQ multiplex PCR; the TCRdb copy retains only in-frame clones and omits some. The sample holds roughly 80,000 clones, approximately 90% seen once. This specimen was peripheral blood, taken 28 days after the second AZD1222 dose. These receptors all come from an adult who received the AZD1222 COVID-19 vaccine.

This clone was found once. J is TRBJ2-1 and V is TRBV11-3; 11 bases line up with TRBD1. The junction had 5 bases not matched to a gene; V was cut back by 10 bases and J by 6 bases. CDR1 is SGHNT, CDR2 YENEEA, per germline. The CDR3 loop spans 13 amino acids. The CDR3 region is CATRTGGVNEQFF. The CDR3 nucleotides read TGTGCCACCCGGACAGGGGGCGTCAATGAGCAGTTCTTC.

The rearrangement links TRBV10-3 to TRBJ1-6, with a tentative D call TRBD1 (6 bases). Germline V CDR1 and CDR2: ENHRY, SYGVKD. This CDR3 region has 13 residues. The V end lost 3 bases, the J end lost 9 bases, and 9 bases lay between the germline ends. CDR3 protein: CAISEGGTSPLHF. The CDR3 bases are TGTGCCATCAGTGAAGGGGGAACTTCACCCCTCCACTTT.

The chain uses TRBV9 and TRBJ2-1, with 8 positions matching TRBD2. Trimming at V came to 1 base and at J to 3 bases, leaving 6 bases not matched to a gene. The CDR3 totals 16 residues. Germline lookup yields CDR1 SGDLS and CDR2 YYNGEE. The CDR3 here is CASSVRGGLDYNEQFF. As DNA, the CDR3 is TGTGCCAGCAGCGTACGGGGGGGACTAGACTACAATGAGCAGTTCTTC.

The chain has TRBV12-2 and TRBJ1-1. TRBV12-2 is deemed a pseudogene. This CDR3 is 9 amino acids long. Here the CDR3 DNA reads TGTGCAAGTCGCTCTGAAGCTTTCTTT. As protein: CASRSEAFF.

This sequence joins TRBV5-4 and TRBJ1-2; D may be TRBD1 (6 bases). CDR3 size: 13 residues. Trimming cost V 5 bases and J 8 bases, with 16 bases left between them. In germline, CDR1 is SGHNT, CDR2 YYREEE (reference sequence). The CDR3 DNA reads as TGTGCCAGCAGTGCTCAGGGGTTGCGAGGCTACACCTTC. This encodes CASSAQGLRGYTF. Variable domain in full (rest from reference TRBV5-4 and TRBJ1-2): ETGVTQSPTHLIKTRGQQVTLRCSSQSGHNTVSWYQQALGQGPQFIFQYYREEENGRGNFPPRFSGLQFPNYSSELNVNALELDDSALYLCASSAQGLRGYTFGSGTRLTVV.

The chain combines TRBV6-1 with TRBJ1-4; a weak D match, TRBD1 (6 bases). The CDR3 extends over 16 amino acids. Germline CDR1 MNHNS, CDR2 SASEGT. Trimming pared 0 bases from V and 6 bases from J, leaving 14 bases between. The CDR3 protein is CASSEAASEGDEKLFF. For the CDR3, the DNA is TGTGCCAGCAGTGAAGCGGCGTCTGAGGGGGATGAAAAACTGTTTTTT.

This clone appeared once. The J gene is TRBJ1-1, the V gene TRBV7-9, with D unresolved. The length of the CDR3 is 15 residues. V lost 5 bases and J lost 3, with 16 bases in between. Germline V gene data show CDR1 as SEHNR and CDR2 as FQNEAQ (reference sequence). CDR3 DNA sequence: TGTGCCAGCAGCCTACTCGGGGTGGGAGACACTGAAGCTTTCTTT. Protein: CASSLLGVGDTEAFF.

The V call is TRBV5-1, the J call TRBJ2-7, with D possibly TRBD1 on 5 matching bases. The germline V and J ends were trimmed by 4 bases and 1 base, with 15 bases remaining between them. The CDR3 loop spans 15 amino acids. Germline V lookup: CDR1 SGHRS, CDR2 YFSETQ. CDR3 in amino acids: CASSLTPGPSYEQYF. CDR3 bases: TGCGCCAGCAGCCTGACCCCAGGGCCATCCTACGAGCAGTACTTC.

CDR3 nucleotides: TGTGCCAGCAGTGAACCGGGACAGGGTTCGTGGGAGCAGTACTTC. The encoded protein is CASSEPGQGSWEQYF. The chain joins TRBV27 to TRBJ2-7, with TRBD1 matching over 9 bases. The CDR3 loop spans 15 amino acids. Germline-derived CDR1 and CDR2 are MNHEY and SMNVEV (reference sequence). V gave up 5 bases and J gave up 7 bases; unmatched junction bases: 12.

The chain recombines TRBV18 with TRBJ2-3; 8 bases fit TRBD2. With V trimmed by 1 base and J by 6 bases, 12 bases remained unmatched. In germline, CDR1 is KGHSH, CDR2 LQKENI. The CDR3 is 17 residues long. CDR3 sequence (DNA): TGTGCCAGCTCACCACGAGCGGGGGCCCCCGGTTCGGATACGCAGTATTTT. It encodes CASSPRAGAPGSDTQYF. The full variable domain, its missing parts supplied by reference TRBV18 and TRBJ2-3, is NAGVMQNPRHLVRRRGQEARLRCSPMKGHSHVYWYRQLPEEGLKFMVYLQKENIIDESGMPKERFSAEFPKEGPSILRIQQVVRGDSAAYFCASSPRAGAPGSDTQYFGPGTRLTVL.

The chain joins TRBV12-3 or TRBV12-4 to TRBJ2-1; 8 bases are a match to TRBD2. The CDR3 is 12 amino acids. V was clipped by 5 bases and J by 12 bases; unmatched bases: 6. As DNA, the CDR3 is TGTGCCAGCAGTGGCGCGGGGGGAGGGCAGTTCTTC. As protein: CASSGAGGGQFF.

J is TRBJ2-3 and V is TRBV5-4; either TRBD1 or TRBD2 may fit D (5 bases each). The V gene's germline CDR1 is SGHNT and CDR2 YYREEE (reference sequence). The CDR3 is 15 amino acids. With 3 bases removed from V and 3 bases from J, the gap between germline ends came to 14 bases. CDR3 bases: TGTGCCAGCAGCTCTTCTGAGGGGATAACAGATACGCAGTATTTT. It encodes CASSSSEGITDTQYF. The variable domain in full, completed from reference TRBV5-4 and TRBJ2-3, reads ETGVTQSPTHLIKTRGQQVTLRCSSQSGHNTVSWYQQALGQGPQFIFQYYREEENGRGNFPPRFSGLQFPNYSSELNVNALELDDSALYLCASSSSEGITDTQYFGPGTRLTVL.

The chain is built from TRBV9 and TRBJ2-2; 7 bases align to TRBD2. V shed 0 bases, J shed 5 bases, and the junction held 4 bases outside the gene matches. Germline V gene lookup returns CDR1 SGDLS and CDR2 YYNGEE. The CDR3 runs to 15 residues. Here the CDR3 DNA reads TGTGCCAGCAGCGTAGATAGTAGCGGGACCGGGGAGCTGTTTTTT. This gives the protein CASSVDSSGTGELFF.

The rearrangement uses TRBV11-2 and TRBJ2-7; a weak D match, TRBD2 (6 bases). The ends were cut back, 4 bases at V and 3 bases at J, with 10 bases in the middle. The CDR3 consists of 13 residues. The germline V gene has CDR1 SGHAT and CDR2 FQNNGV. Here the CDR3 DNA reads TGTGCCAGCAGCTCTAGCGTCCGCTACGAGCAGTACTTC. Its protein product is CASSSSVRYEQYF.

The chain couples TRBV30 to TRBJ1-2, with D unclear. Germline loops: CDR1 GTSNPN, CDR2 SVGIG (reference sequence). This CDR3 comprises 12 residues. CDR3 sequence: CASHKGNLGYTF. The CDR3 bases are TGTGCTTCACATAAGGGAAATCTAGGCTACACCTTC.

V is TRBV19 and J is TRBJ1-1; TRBD1 might be the D (6 bases). Trimming took 6 bases from V and 5 from J, leaving 10 bases between them. The germline V gene has CDR1 LNHDA and CDR2 SQIVND (reference sequence). This CDR3 is built from 12 residues. The CDR3 sequence is CASRPQGTEAFF. In DNA, the CDR3 is TGTGCCAGTAGACCCCAGGGGACTGAAGCTTTCTTT.

The rearrangement joins TRBV18 to TRBJ1-6, with TRBD1 identical over 8 bases. Trimming cost V 3 bases and J 10 bases; bases outside gene matches: 8. Germline V CDR1 and CDR2: KGHSH, LQKENI. The CDR3 length is 15 residues. This CDR3 is CASSPEAGGRSPLHF. The CDR3 DNA is TGTGCCAGCTCACCTGAAGCAGGGGGCCGCTCACCCCTCCACTTT.

The chain is built from TRBV27 and TRBJ1-1; D uncertain. Germline CDR1 and CDR2: MNHEY and SMNVEV (reference sequence). The CDR3 runs 11 residues. The germline V and J ends were trimmed by 6 bases and 1 base, with 3 bases remaining between them. CDR3 protein: CASRTNTEAFF. CDR3 DNA sequence: TGTGCCAGCAGGACGAACACTGAAGCTTTCTTT.

The V and J genes are TRBV29-1 and TRBJ1-4; no clear D gene. This CDR3 region has 13 residues. Germline-derived CDR1 and CDR2 are SQVTM and ANQGSEA. The ends were cut back, 6 bases at V and 0 bases at J, with 8 bases in the middle. As DNA, the CDR3 is TGCAGCGTAGGGCCTGCAACTAATGAAAAACTGTTTTTT. Residues: CSVGPATNEKLFF.

The V gene is TRBV11-3, the J gene TRBJ1-3; D uncertain. This CDR3 is built from 11 residues. The V gene lost 2 bases and the J gene lost 8 bases, with 4 bases spanning the gap. Germline V gene data show CDR1 as SGHNT and CDR2 as YENEEA. CDR3 nucleotides: TGTGCCAGCAGCTTAAGGGACACCATATATTTT. Its translation: CASSLRDTIYF.

This chain connects TRBV5-1 to TRBJ1-3, with D unclear. Deletions cut 3 bases from V and 1 base from J, with 5 bases between. This CDR3 spans 13 amino acids. Germline V lookup: CDR1 SGHRS, CDR2 YFSETQ. The CDR3 DNA follows: TGCGCCAGCAGCTCCTTATCTGGAAACACCATATATTTT. This gives the protein CASSSLSGNTIYF.

CDR3 sequence: CASSLPGVQTQYF. The CDR3 coding sequence is TGCGCCAGCAGTTTACCAGGGGTGCAGACCCAGTACTTC. The chain recombines TRBV5-1 with TRBJ2-5; TRBD1 is a possible D gene (6 bases). This CDR3 is built from 13 residues. The V end lost 5 bases, the J end lost 6 bases, and 14 bases lay between the germline ends. The germline V gene has CDR1 SGHRS and CDR2 YFSETQ.

This chain joins TRBV6-1 and TRBJ1-5, with D possibly TRBD1 on 5 matching bases. V was shortened by 4 bases and J by 5 bases, with 21 bases between the two germline ends. The CDR3 is 17 residues long. From germline, CDR1 is MNHNS and CDR2 SASEGT. The CDR3 bases are TGTGCCAGCAGTGTCAGGGAATCCGTTCTCATTCATCAGCCCCAGCATTTT. Translation: CASSVRESVLIHQPQHF.

This chain joins TRBV9 and TRBJ1-1; tentative D call: TRBD1 (6 bases). Per germline, CDR1 SGDLS and CDR2 YYNGEE. CDR3 length: 15 residues. Deletions cut 4 bases from V and 2 bases from J, with 15 bases between. The CDR3 DNA sequence: TGTGCCAGCAGCCCTTTGGGCAGGGGAAACACTGAAGCTTTCTTT. Protein product: CASSPLGRGNTEAFF.

This clone was counted once. The chain joins TRBV11-1 to TRBJ2-7, with TRBD2 as a possible D gene (5 bases). Trimming removed 6 bases at V and 3 bases at J, with 21 bases between. This CDR3 is built from 16 residues. CDR1 and CDR2 from the germline V gene are SGHAT and FQDESV (reference sequence). The CDR3 region is CASRTSQSGHRYEQYF. In nucleotides, the CDR3 is TGTGCCAGCAGGACGTCTCAAAGCGGTCATCGCTACGAGCAGTACTTC.

The V gene is TRBV12-3 or TRBV12-4, the J gene TRBJ1-2, with D possibly matching TRBD1 (6 bases). V shed 6 bases and J shed 4 bases, with 9 bases lying between them. The length of the CDR3 is 12 residues. The CDR3 bases are TGTGCCAGCAGCCGGGACACCTATGGCTACACCTTC. Its protein is CASSRDTYGYTF.

This sequence joins TRBV11-3 and TRBJ2-2; D is undetermined. Germline V gene lookup returns CDR1 SGHNT and CDR2 YENEEA. The ends were cut back, 5 bases at V and 0 bases at J, with 13 bases in the middle. The CDR3 covers 16 residues. CDR3 DNA: TGTGCCAGCAGCCAGTACCGGGCTACGAACACCGGGGAGCTGTTTTTT. This translates into CASSQYRATNTGELFF.

The chain carries TRBV11-3 and TRBJ2-1; D gene uncertain. The CDR3 has 12 amino acids. Between the trimmed V and J ends, which lost 5 bases and 4 bases, there was a span of 6 bases. Looked up from germline, CDR1 is SGHNT and CDR2 is YENEEA. The CDR3 sequence: CASSKGYNEQFF. The DNA for the CDR3 is TGTGCCAGCAGCAAAGGGTACAATGAGCAGTTCTTC.

This clone was counted once. This chain joins TRBV30 and TRBJ2-7; 7 bases are a match to TRBD1. Germline V gives CDR1 GTSNPN, CDR2 SVGIG (reference sequence). The V and J ends lost 3 bases and 3 bases, in that order; junction bases with no gene match: 11. The CDR3 is 15 residues long. Written as DNA, the CDR3 is TGTGCCTGGAGCCTTATTGTACAGGGGAGCTACGAGCAGTACTTC. Encoded protein: CAWSLIVQGSYEQYF.

The chain couples TRBV6-6 to TRBJ1-6, with TRBD1 as a possible D gene (6 bases). The CDR3 runs to 16 residues. The ends were cut back, 5 bases at V and 5 bases at J, with 16 bases in the middle. From germline, CDR1 is MNHNY and CDR2 SVGAGI (reference sequence). The CDR3 DNA reads as TGTGCCAGCAGTGCAACAGGGCCAGGAGATAATTCACCCCTCCACTTT. It is translated as CASSATGPGDNSPLHF.